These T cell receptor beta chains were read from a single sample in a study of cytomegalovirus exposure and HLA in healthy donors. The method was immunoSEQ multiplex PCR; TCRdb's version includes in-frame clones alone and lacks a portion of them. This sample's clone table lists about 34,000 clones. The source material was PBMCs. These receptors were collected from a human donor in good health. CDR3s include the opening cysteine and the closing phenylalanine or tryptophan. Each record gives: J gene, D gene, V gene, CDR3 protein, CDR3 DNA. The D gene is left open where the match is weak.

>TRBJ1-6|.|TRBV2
CASSSGSYSPLHF
TGTGCCAGCAGTTCAGGATCCTATTCACCCCTCCACTTT
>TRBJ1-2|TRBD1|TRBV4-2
CASSKMDRVDYGYTF
TGTGCCAGCAGCAAAATGGACAGGGTGGACTATGGCTACACCTTC
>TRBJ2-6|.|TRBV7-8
CASSLGAADSRANVLTF
TGTGCCAGCAGCTTAGGGGCGGCGGACTCGAGGGCCAACGTCCTGACTTTC
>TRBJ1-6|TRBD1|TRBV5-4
CASSLPGGNFSPLHF
TGTGCCAGCAGCTTGCCAGGGGGCAATTTTTCACCCCTCCACTTT
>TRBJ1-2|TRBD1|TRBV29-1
CSDRGQGFSYGYTF
TGCAGCGACAGAGGACAGGGCTTTTCCTATGGCTACACCTTC
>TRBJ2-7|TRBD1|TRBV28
CASSLGGTGGEQYF
TGTGCCAGCAGTTTAGGGGGGACAGGGGGCGAGCAGTACTTC
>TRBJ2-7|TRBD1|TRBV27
CASRTGRNEQYF
TGTGCCAGCAGGACAGGGCGGAACGAGCAGTACTTC
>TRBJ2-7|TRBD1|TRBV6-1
CASAPYRGTASEQYF
TGTGCCAGCGCGCCGTACAGGGGGACCGCCTCGGAGCAGTACTTC
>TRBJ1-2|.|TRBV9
CASSGQQYSNYGYTF
TGTGCCAGCAGCGGACAGCAATATTCTAACTATGGCTACACCTTC
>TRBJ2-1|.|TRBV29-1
CSVEVGRGYNEQFF
TGCAGCGTAGAAGTAGGACGGGGTTACAATGAGCAGTTCTTC
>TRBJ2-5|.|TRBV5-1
CASSFLTKSGETQYF
TGCGCCAGCAGCTTCCTGACTAAATCGGGGGAGACCCAGTACTTC
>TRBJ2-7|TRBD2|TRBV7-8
CASSLGLAGGHEQYF
TGTGCCAGCAGCTTAGGACTAGCGGGGGGCCACGAGCAGTACTTC
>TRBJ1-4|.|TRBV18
CASSPGVEEKLFF
TGTGCCAGCTCACCCGGGGTTGAGGAAAAACTGTTTTTT
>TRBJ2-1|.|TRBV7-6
CASSLVESDEQFF
TGTGCCAGCAGCTTAGTAGAGAGCGATGAGCAGTTCTTC
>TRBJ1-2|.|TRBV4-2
CASSQGLDTYGYTF
TGTGCCAGCAGCCAAGGATTGGACACCTATGGCTACACCTTC
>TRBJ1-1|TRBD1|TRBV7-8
CASSPTGQGSGTGAFF
TGTGCCAGCAGCCCGACGGGACAGGGAAGCGGCACTGGAGCTTTCTTT
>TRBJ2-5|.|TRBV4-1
CASSQDGTPGQETQYF
TGCGCCAGCAGCCAAGATGGGACACCGGGCCAAGAGACCCAGTACTTC
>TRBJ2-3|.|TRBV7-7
CASSLGQGTDTQYF
TGTGCTAGCAGCTTAGGCCAGGGCACAGATACGCAGTATTTT
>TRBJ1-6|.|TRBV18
CASSPLQERSPLHF
TGTGCCAGCTCACCCTTACAGGAACGGTCACCCCTCCACTTT
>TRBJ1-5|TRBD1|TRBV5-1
CASRLQGDQPQHF
TGCGCCAGCAGACTACAGGGGGATCAGCCCCAGCATTTT
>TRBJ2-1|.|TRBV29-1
CSVSRQRPSYNEQFF
TGCAGCGTTTCAAGGCAGCGTCCCTCCTACAATGAGCAGTTCTTC
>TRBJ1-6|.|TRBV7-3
CASSQDRGGSPLHF
TGTGCCAGCAGCCAGGACAGAGGCGGCTCACCCCTCCACTTT
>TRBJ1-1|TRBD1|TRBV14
CASSRNPGQGPYEAFF
TGTGCCAGCAGCCGGAACCCGGGACAGGGGCCTTATGAAGCTTTCTTT
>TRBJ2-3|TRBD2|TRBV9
CASSRSGGGDTQYF
TGTGCCAGCAGTCGTAGCGGGGGAGGTGATACGCAGTATTTT
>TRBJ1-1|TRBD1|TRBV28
CASSILPGQENTEAFF
TGTGCCAGCAGTATACTGCCGGGACAGGAGAACACTGAAGCTTTCTTT
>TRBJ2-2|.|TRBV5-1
CASSPGLVSNTGELFF
TGCGCCAGCAGCCCAGGTCTGGTGTCGAACACCGGGGAGCTGTTTTTT
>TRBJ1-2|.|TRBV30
CAWSVQQTINYGYTF
TGTGCCTGGAGTGTCCAGCAGACAATTAACTATGGCTACACCTTC
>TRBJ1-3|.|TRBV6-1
CASSEWRVSSGNTIYF
TGTGCCAGCAGTGAATGGAGGGTCAGCTCTGGAAACACCATATATTTT
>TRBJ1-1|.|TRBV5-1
CASSVDRSEAFF
TGCGCCAGCAGCGTTGACAGATCTGAAGCTTTCTTT
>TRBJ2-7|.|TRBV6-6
CASSYSVGGQYEQYF
TGTGCCAGCAGTTACTCGGTAGGGGGACAATACGAGCAGTACTTC
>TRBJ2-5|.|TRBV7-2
CASSLDARETQYF
TGTGCCAGCAGCTTAGACGCGCGGGAGACCCAGTACTTC
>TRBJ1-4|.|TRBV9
CASSSGQRNEKLFF
TGTGCCAGCAGCTCGGGACAAAGAAATGAAAAACTGTTTTTT
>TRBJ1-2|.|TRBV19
CASSEGQLYGYTF
TGTGCCAGTAGTGAAGGACAGCTATATGGCTACACCTTC
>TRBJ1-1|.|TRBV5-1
CASSWGGNTEAFF
TGCGCCAGCAGCTGGGGGGGAAACACTGAAGCTTTCTTT
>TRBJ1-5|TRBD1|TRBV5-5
CASSLGTGSEPQHF
TGTGCCAGCAGCTTGGGGACAGGGTCAGAGCCCCAGCATTTT
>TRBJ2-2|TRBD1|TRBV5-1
CASSLDGQGITGELFF
TGCGCCAGCTCTCTCGACGGACAGGGAATAACCGGGGAGCTGTTTTTT
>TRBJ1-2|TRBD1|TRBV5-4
CASSIPGQGVVGYTF
TGTGCCAGCAGCATTCCGGGACAGGGTGTAGTCGGCTACACCTTC
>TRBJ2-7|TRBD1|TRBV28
CASSRRQGRNEQYF
TGTGCCAGCAGCCGTCGACAGGGTAGGAACGAGCAGTACTTC
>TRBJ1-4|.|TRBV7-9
CASSQGTTSGNEKLFF
TGTGCCAGCAGCCAAGGGACAACGTCGGGTAATGAAAAACTGTTTTTT
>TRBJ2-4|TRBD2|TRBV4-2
CASSPENGGKNIQYF
TGTGCCAGCAGCCCCGAGAACGGGGGGAAAAACATTCAGTACTTC
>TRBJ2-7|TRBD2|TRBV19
CASSMIIAGAYEQYF
TGTGCCAGTAGTATGATCATAGCGGGAGCCTACGAGCAGTACTTC
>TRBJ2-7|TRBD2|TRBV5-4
CASSLRSGGSSYEQYF
TGTGCCAGCAGCTTGCGGAGCGGGGGAAGCTCCTACGAGCAGTACTTC
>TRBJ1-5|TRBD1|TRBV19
CASSISGDRASNQPQHF
TGTGCCAGTAGTATTTCGGGGGACAGGGCGAGCAATCAGCCCCAGCATTTT
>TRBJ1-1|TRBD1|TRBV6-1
CASMSRDSGAEAFF
TGTGCCAGCATGAGCCGGGACAGTGGGGCTGAAGCTTTCTTT
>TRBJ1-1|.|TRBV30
CAWGEANTEAFF
TGTGCCTGGGGAGAGGCGAACACTGAAGCTTTCTTT
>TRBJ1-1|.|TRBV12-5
CASGLLGGTTEAFF
TGTGCTAGTGGTCTCCTTGGGGGGACCACTGAAGCTTTCTTT